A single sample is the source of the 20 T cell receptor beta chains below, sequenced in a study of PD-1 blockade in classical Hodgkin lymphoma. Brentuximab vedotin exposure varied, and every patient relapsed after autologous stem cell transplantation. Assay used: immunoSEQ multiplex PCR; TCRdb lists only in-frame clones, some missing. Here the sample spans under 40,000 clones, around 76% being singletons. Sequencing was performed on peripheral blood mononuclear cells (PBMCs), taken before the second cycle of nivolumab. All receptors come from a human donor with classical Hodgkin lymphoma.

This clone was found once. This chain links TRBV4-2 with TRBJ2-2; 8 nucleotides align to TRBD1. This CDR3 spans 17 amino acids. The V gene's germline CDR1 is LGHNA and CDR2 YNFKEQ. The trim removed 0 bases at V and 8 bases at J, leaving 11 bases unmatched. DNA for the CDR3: TGTGCCAGCAGCCAAGATTTTAGTCGACAGGGGATAGGGGAGCTGTTTTTT. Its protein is CASSQDFSRQGIGELFF.

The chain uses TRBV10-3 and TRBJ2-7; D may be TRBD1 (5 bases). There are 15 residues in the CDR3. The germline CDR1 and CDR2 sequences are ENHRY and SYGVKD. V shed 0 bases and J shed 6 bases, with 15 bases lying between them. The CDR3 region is CAISESGPSEGEQYF. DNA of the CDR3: TGTGCCATCAGTGAGTCGGGGCCGAGCGAAGGCGAGCAGTACTTC.

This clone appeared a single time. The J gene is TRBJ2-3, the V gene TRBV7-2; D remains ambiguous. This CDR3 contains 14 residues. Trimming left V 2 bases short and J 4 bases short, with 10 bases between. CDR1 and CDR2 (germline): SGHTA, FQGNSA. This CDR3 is CASSLSGGPDTQYF. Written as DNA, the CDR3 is TGTGCCAGCAGCTTAAGTGGCGGCCCAGATACGCAGTATTTT.

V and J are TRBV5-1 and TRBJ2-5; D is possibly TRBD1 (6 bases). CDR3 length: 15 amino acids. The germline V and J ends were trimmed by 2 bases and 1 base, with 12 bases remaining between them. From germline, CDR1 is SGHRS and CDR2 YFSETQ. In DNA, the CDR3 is TGCGCCAGCAGCTTCTACAGGGCCGGCCAAGAGACCCAGTACTTC. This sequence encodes CASSFYRAGQETQYF.

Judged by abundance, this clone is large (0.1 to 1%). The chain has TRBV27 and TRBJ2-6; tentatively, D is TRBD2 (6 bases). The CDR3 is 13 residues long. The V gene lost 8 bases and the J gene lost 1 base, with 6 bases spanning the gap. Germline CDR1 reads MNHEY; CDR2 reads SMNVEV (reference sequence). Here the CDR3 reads CASGLSGANVLTF. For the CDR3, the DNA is TGTGCCAGCGGACTATCTGGGGCCAACGTCCTGACTTTC.

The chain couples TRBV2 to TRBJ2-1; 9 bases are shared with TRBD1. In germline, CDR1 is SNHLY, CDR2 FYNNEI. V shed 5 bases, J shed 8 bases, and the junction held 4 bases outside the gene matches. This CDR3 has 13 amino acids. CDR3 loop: CASSWTGEDEQFF. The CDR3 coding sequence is TGTGCCAGCAGTTGGACAGGGGAGGATGAGCAGTTCTTC.

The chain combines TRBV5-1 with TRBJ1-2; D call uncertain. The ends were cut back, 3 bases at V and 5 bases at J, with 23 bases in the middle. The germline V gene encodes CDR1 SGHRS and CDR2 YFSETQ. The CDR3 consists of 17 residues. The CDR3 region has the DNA TGCGCCAGCAGCTCGGATATACCAGCCGGAGGCGGGTATGGCTACACCTTC. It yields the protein CASSSDIPAGGGYGYTF.

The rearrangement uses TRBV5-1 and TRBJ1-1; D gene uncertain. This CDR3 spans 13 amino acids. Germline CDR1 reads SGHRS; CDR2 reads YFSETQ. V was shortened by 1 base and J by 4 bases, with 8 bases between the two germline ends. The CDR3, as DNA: TGCGCCAGCAGCTTGTTAGGGATCACTGAAGCTTTCTTT. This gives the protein CASSLLGITEAFF.

The CDR3 bases are TGCGCCAGCAGCCAATTTATGCAGGAGTATCAGCCCCAGCATTTT. As protein: CASSQFMQEYQPQHF. This chain joins TRBV4-1 and TRBJ1-5; unclear D gene. With 2 bases removed from V and 5 bases from J, the gap between germline ends came to 13 bases. The CDR3 runs 15 residues. Germline V gene data show CDR1 as MGHRA and CDR2 as YSYEKL.

The CDR3 is CASSQGTVINYGYTF. The CDR3 nucleotides are TGCGCCAGCAGCCAAGGGACAGTGATTAACTATGGCTACACCTTC. The J gene is TRBJ1-2, the V gene TRBV4-1; a weak D match, TRBD1 (6 bases). Germline values: CDR1 MGHRA, CDR2 YSYEKL. V dropped 1 base and J dropped 1 base, with 10 bases sitting between them. This CDR3 is built from 15 residues.

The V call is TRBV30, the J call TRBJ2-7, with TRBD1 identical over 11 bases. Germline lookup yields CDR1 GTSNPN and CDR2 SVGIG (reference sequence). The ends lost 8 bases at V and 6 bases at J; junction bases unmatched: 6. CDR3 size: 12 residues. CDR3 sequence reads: CARAGTGGEQYF. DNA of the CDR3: TGTGCCCGCGCCGGGACAGGGGGCGAGCAGTACTTC.

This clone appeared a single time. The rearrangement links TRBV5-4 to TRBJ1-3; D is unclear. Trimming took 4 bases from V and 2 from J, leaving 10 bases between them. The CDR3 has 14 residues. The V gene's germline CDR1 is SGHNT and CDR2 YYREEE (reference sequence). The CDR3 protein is CASSPGRPGNTIYF. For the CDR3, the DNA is TGTGCCAGCAGCCCCGGACGGCCTGGAAACACCATATATTTT.

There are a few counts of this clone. CDR3 DNA sequence: TGTGCCAGCAGTTTAACGGGGGAACGCAATCAGCCCCAGCATTTT. Its translation is CASSLTGERNQPQHF. The chain employs TRBV28 and TRBJ1-5; D may be TRBD1 (5 bases). V lost 2 bases, J lost 2 bases, and 10 bases lay in between. Germline V gene lookup returns CDR1 MDHEN and CDR2 SYDVKM. The length of the CDR3 is 15 residues.

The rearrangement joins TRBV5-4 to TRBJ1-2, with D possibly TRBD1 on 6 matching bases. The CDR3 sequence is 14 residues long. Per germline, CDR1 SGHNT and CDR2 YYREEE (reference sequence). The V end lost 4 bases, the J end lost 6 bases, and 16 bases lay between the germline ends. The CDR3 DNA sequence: TGTGCCAGCAGCCCTGACCCAGGGGTTGATGGCTACACCTTC. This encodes CASSPDPGVDGYTF.

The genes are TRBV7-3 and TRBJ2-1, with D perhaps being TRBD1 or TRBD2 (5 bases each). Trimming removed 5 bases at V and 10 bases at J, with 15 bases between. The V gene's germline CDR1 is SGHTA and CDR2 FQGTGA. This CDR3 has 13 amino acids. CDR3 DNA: TGTGCCAGCAGCCCAGGGACGACACGGGAGCAGTTCTTC. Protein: CASSPGTTREQFF.

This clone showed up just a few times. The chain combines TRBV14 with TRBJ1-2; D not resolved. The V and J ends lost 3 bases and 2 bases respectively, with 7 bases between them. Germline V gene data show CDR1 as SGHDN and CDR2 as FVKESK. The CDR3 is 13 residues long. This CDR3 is CASSQSLNYGYTF. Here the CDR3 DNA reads TGTGCCAGCAGCCAGAGCTTAAACTATGGCTACACCTTC.

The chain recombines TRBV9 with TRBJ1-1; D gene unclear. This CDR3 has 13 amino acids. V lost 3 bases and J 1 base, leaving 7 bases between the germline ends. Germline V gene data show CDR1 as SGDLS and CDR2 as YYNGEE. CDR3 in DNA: TGTGCCAGCAGCGCCAACAGGAACACTGAAGCTTTCTTT. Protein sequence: CASSANRNTEAFF.

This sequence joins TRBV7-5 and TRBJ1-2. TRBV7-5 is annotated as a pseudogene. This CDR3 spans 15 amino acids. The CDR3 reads CARSLQLPANYGYTF. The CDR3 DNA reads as TGTGCCAGAAGCTTACAACTACCAGCAAACTATGGCTACACCTTC.

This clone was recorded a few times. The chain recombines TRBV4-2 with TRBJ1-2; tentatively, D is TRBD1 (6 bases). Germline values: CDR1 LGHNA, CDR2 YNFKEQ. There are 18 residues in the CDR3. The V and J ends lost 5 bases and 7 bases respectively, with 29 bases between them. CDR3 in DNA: TGTGCCAGCAGCTCGATCTCTCTGAGGGGGGGCGCGGGAGGTGGCTACACCTTC. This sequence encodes CASSSISLRGGAGGGYTF.

CDR3 DNA: TGTGCCAGCAGCAAAAAGGAGGGCCTCCAAGAGACCCAGTACTTC. Its translation is CASSKKEGLQETQYF. This chain connects TRBV21-1 to TRBJ2-5; the D call of TRBD2 is as the table states it, not checked on the DNA. TRBV21-1 is given as a pseudogene. This CDR3 spans 15 amino acids.